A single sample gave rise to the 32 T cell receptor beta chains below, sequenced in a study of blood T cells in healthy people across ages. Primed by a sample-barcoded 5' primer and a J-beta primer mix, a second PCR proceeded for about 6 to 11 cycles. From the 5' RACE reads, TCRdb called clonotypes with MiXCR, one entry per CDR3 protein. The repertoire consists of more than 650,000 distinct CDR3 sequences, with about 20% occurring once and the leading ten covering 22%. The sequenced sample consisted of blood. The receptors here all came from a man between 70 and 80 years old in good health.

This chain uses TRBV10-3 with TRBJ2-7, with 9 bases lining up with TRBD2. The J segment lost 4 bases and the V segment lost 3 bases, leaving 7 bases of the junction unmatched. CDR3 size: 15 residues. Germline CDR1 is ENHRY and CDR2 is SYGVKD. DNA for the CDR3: TGTGCCATCAGTGATAAAAGCGGGAGGATGTACGAGCAGTACGTC. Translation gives CAISDKSGRMYEQYV.

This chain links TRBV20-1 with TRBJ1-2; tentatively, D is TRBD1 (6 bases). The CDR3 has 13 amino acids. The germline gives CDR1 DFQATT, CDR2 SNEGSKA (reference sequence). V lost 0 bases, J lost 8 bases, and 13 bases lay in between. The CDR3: CSAREVGAGGYTF. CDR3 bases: TGCAGTGCTAGAGAGGTGGGGGCCGGAGGCTACACCTTC.

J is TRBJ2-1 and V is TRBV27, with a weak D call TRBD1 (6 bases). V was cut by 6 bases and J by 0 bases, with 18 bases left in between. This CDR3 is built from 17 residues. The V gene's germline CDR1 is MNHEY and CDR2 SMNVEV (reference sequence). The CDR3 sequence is CASRLGATRGSYNEQFF. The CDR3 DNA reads TGTGCCAGCAGACTGGGGGCCACTCGAGGCTCCTACAATGAGCAGTTCTTC.

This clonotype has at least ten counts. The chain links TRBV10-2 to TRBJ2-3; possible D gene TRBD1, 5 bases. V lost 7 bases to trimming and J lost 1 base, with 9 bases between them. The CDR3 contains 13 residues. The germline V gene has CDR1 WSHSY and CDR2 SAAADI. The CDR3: CASMLGGTDTQYF. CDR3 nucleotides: TGCGCCAGCATGCTAGGGGGCACAGATACGCAGTATTTT.

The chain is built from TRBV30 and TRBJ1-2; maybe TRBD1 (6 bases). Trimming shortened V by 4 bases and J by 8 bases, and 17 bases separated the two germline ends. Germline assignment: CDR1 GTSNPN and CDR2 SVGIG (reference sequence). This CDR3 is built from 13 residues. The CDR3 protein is CAWNHRGAMGYTF. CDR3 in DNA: TGTGCCTGGAATCATAGGGGGGCTATGGGCTACACCTTC.

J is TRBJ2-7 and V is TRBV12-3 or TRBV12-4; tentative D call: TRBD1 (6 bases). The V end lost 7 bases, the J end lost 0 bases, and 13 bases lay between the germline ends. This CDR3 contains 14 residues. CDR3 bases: TGTGCCAGCACCTGGAAGGGGGACTCCTACGAGCAGTACTTC. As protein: CASTWKGDSYEQYF.

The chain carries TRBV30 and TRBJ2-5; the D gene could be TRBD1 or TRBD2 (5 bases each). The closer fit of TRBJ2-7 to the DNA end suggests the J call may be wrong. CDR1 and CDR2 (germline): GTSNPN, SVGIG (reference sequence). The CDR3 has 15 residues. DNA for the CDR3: TGTGCCTGGAGTTCGACCCTGGGACCTTTCTACGAGCAGTACGTC. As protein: CAWSSTLGPFYEQYV.

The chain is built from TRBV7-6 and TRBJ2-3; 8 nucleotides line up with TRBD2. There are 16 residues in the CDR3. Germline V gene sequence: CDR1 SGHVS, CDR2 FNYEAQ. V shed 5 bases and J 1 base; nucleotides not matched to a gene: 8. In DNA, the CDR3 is TGTGCCAGCAGCCAATTCACGGGGGGGGGCACAGATACGCAGTATTTT. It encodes CASSQFTGGGTDTQYF.

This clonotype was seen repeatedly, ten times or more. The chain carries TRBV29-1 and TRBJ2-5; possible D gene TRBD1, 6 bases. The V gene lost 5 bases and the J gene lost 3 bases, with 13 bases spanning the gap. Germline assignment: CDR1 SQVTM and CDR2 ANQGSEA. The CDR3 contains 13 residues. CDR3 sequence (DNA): TGCAGCGTTATCCGGGACACTAAAGAGACCCAGTACTTC. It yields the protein CSVIRDTKETQYF. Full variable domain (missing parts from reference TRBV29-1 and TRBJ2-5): SAVISQKPSRDICQRGTSLTIQCQVDSQVTMMFWYRQQPGQSLTLIATANQGSEATYESGFVIDKFPISRPNLTFSTLTVSNMSPEDSSIYLCSVIRDTKETQYFGPGTRLLVL.

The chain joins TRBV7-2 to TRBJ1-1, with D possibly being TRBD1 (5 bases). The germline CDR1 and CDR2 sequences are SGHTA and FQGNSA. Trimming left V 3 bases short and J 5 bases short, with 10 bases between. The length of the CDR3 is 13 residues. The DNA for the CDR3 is TGTGCCAGCAGCTTCGGCAGGGAAACTGAAGCTTTCTTT. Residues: CASSFGRETEAFF.

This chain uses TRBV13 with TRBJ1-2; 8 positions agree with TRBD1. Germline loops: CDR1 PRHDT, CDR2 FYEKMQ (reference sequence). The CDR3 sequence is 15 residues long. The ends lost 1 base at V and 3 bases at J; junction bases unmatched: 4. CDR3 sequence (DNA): TGTGCCAGCAGCTTAGCCTCGGGACAGGACTATGGCTACACCTTC. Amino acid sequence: CASSLASGQDYGYTF.

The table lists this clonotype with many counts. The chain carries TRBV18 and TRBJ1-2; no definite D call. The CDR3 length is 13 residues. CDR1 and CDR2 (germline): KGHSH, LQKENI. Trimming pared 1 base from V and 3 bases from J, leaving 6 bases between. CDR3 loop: CASSPRTDYGYTF. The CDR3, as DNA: TGTGCCAGCTCACCACGGACTGACTATGGCTACACCTTC.

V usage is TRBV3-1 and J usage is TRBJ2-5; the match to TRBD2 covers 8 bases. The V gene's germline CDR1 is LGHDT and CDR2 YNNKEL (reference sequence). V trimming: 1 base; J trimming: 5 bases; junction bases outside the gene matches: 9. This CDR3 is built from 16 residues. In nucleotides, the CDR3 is TGTGCCAGCAGCCAAGGAACAGCGGGGGTTGTGGAGACCCAGTACTTC. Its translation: CASSQGTAGVVETQYF.

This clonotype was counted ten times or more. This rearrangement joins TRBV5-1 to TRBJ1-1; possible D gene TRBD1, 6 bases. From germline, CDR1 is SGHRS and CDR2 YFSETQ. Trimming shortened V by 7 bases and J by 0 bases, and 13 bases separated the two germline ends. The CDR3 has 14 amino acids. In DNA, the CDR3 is TGCGCCAGCGGACCGGGACACTTGAACACTGAAGCTTTCTTT. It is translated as CASGPGHLNTEAFF.

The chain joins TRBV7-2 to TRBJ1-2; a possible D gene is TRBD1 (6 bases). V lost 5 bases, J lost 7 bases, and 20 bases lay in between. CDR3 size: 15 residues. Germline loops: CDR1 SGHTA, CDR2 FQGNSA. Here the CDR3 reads CASSPGGGTKSGYTF. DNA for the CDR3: TGTGCCAGCAGCCCGGGGGGTGGGACAAAGTCTGGCTACACCTTC.

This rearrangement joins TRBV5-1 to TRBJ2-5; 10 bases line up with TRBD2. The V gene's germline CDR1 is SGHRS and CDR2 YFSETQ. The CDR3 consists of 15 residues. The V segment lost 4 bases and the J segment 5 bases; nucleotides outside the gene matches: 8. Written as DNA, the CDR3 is TGCGCCAGCAGCGCGGGACTAGCGCTTCGGGAGACCCAGTACTTC. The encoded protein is CASSAGLALRETQYF. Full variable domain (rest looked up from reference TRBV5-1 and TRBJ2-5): KAGVTQTPRYLIKTRGQQVTLSCSPISGHRSVSWYQQTPGQGLQFLFEYFSETQRNKGNFPGRFSGRQFSNSRSEMNVSTLELGDSALYLCASSAGLALRETQYFGPGTRLLVL.

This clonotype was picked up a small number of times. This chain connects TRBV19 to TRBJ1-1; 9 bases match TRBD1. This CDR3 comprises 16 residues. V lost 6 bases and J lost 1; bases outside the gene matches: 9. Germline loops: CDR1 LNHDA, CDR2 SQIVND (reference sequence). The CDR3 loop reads CASRTPGQGGNTEAFF. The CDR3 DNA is TGTGCCAGTAGGACCCCGGGACAGGGAGGGAACACTGAAGCTTTCTTT.

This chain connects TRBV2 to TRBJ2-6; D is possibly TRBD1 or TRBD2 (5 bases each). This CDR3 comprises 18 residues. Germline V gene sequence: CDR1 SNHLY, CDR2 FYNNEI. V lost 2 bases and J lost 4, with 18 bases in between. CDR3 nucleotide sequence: TGTGCCAGCAGTGAAAGTAGTCCAGGGACGTTGGGGGCCAACGTCCTGACTTTC. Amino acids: CASSESSPGTLGANVLTF.

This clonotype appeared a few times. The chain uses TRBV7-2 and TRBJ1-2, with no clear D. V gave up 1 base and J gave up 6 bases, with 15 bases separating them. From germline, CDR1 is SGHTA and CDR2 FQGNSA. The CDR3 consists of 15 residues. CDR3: CASSLDRSSGHGYTF. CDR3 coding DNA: TGTGCCAGCAGCTTAGACAGAAGTTCTGGGCATGGCTACACCTTC.

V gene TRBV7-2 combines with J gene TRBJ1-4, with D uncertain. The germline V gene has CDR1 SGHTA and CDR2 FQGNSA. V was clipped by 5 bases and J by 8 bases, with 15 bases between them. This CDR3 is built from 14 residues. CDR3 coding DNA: TGTGCCAGCAGCCCCGACAACTACAGCGAAAAACTGTTTTTT. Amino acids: CASSPDNYSEKLFF.

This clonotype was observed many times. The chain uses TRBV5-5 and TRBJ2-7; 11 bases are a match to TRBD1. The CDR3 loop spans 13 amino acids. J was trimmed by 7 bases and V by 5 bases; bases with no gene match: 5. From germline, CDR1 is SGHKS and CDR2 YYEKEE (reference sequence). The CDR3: CASRRTGGKEQYF. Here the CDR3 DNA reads TGTGCCAGCAGAAGGACAGGGGGCAAGGAGCAGTACTTC.

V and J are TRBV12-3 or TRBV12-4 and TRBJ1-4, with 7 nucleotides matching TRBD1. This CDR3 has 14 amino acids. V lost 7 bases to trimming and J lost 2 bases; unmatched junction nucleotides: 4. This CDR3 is CASKQGITNEKLFF. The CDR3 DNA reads TGTGCCAGCAAACAGGGGATTACTAATGAAAAACTGTTTTTT.

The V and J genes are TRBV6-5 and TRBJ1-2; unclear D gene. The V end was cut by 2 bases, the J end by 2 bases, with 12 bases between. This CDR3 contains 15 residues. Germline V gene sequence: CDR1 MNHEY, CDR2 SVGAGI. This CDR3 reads CASSYAGSRNYGYTF. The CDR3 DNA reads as TGTGCCAGCAGTTACGCCGGTTCTAGGAACTATGGCTACACCTTC.

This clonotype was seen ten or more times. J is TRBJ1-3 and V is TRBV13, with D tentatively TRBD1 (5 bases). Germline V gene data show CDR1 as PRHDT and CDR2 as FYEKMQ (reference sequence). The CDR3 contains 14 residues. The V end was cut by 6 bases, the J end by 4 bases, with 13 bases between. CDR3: CASSAGTAGNTIYF. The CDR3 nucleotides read TGTGCCAGCAGTGCCGGGACCGCGGGAAACACCATATATTTT. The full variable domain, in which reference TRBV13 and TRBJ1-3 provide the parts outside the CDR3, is AAGVIQSPRHLIKEKRETATLKCYPIPRHDTVYWYQQGPGQDPQFLISFYEKMQSDKGSIPDRFSAQQFSDYHSELNMSSLELGDSALYFCASSAGTAGNTIYFGEGSWLTVV.

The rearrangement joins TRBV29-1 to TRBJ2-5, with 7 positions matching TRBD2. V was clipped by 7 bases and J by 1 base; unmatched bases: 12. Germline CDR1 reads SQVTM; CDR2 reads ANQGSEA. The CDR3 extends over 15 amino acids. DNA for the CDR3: TGCAGCGCAGGACTAGGCTGGGTAGCCCAAGAGACCCAGTACTTC. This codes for CSAGLGWVAQETQYF.

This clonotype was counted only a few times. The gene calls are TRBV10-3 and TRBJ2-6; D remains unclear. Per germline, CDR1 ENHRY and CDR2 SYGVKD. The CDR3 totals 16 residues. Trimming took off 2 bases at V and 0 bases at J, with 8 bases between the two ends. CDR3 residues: CAISEGMSSGANVLTF. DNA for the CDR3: TGTGCCATCAGTGAGGGGATGAGCTCTGGGGCCAACGTCCTGACTTTC.

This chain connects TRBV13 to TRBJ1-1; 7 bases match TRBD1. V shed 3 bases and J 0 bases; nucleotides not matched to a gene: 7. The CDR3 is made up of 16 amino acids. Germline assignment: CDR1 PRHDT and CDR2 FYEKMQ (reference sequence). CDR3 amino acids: CASSFRDRLMNTEAFF. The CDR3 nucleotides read TGTGCCAGCAGCTTCCGGGACAGACTTATGAACACTGAAGCTTTCTTT.

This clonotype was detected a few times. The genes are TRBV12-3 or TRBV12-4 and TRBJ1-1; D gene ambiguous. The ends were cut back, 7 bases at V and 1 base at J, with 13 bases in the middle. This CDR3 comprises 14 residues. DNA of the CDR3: TGTGCCAGCAAACCTTTAAACCCGAACACTGAAGCTTTCTTT. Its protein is CASKPLNPNTEAFF.

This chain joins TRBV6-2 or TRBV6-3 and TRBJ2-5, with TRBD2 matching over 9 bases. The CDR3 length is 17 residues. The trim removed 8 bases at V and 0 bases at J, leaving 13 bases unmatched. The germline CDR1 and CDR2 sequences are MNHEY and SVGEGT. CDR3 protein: CASGASGVPTYQETQYF. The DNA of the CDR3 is TGTGCCAGCGGGGCTAGCGGGGTACCAACGTACCAAGAGACCCAGTACTTC.

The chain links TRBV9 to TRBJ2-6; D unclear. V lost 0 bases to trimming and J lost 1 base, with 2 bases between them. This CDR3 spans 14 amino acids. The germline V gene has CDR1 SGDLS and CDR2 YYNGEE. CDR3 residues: CASSVGSGANVLTF. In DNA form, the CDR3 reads TGTGCCAGCAGCGTAGGATCTGGGGCCAACGTCCTGACTTTC.

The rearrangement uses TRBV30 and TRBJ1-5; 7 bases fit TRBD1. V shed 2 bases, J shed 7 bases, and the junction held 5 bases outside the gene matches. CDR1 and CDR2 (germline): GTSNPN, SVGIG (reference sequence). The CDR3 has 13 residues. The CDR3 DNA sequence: TGTGCCTGGAGTAGACAGGGAGGGCAGCCCCAGCATTTT. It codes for CAWSRQGGQPQHF.

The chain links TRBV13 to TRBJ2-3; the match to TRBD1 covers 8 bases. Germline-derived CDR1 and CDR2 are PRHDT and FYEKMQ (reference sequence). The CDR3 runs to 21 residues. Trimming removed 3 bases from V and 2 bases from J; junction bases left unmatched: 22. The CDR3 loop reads CASSFSRGSETGATNTDTQYF. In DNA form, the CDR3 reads TGTGCCAGCAGCTTCTCTCGGGGATCGGAGACAGGGGCCACCAACACAGATACGCAGTATTTT.